A single sample gave rise to the 15 T cell receptor beta chains below, sequenced in a study of TIL therapy for anti-PD-1-resistant metastatic lung cancer. The libraries were made with immunoSEQ v3. The method was immunoSEQ multiplex PCR; TCRdb's version includes in-frame clones alone and lacks a portion of them. The sample lists under 55,000 clones, about 80% seen once, with around 4.8% in the top ten. The time point is: pre-treatment sample, taken before nivolumab and TIL therapy. Source: blood, taken at baseline. These receptors came from a woman between 30 and 80 years old with non-small cell lung cancer.

This chain joins TRBV11-2 and TRBJ2-1, with a possible D match to TRBD2 (5 bases). Germline V CDR1 and CDR2: SGHAT, FQNNGV. There are 17 residues in the CDR3. V lost 5 bases to trimming and J lost 1 base, with 18 bases between them. The CDR3 is CASSTSSGLRSYNEQFF. CDR3 nucleotides: TGTGCCAGCAGCACCTCTTCGGGATTACGTTCCTACAATGAGCAGTTCTTC.

The rearrangement joins TRBV28 to TRBJ1-4; D not resolved. This CDR3 is built from 10 residues. Germline values: CDR1 MDHEN, CDR2 SYDVKM. The V end was cut by 10 bases, the J end by 8 bases, with 8 bases between. The CDR3 here is CATGGEKLFF. The CDR3 nucleotides are TGTGCCACCGGTGGAGAAAAACTGTTTTTT.

The chain has TRBV6-4 and TRBJ2-1; TRBD1 aligns across 12 bases. This CDR3 contains 17 residues. Germline CDR1 is MRHNA and CDR2 is SNTAGT. V lost 5 bases, J lost 7 bases, and 12 bases stayed unmatched. CDR3 protein: CASSLYPGQGAWNEQFF. As DNA, the CDR3 is TGTGCCAGCAGTCTATATCCGGGACAGGGGGCGTGGAATGAGCAGTTCTTC.

This clone was seen a few times. This sequence joins TRBV18 and TRBJ2-7, with 7 bases aligning to TRBD1. CDR1 and CDR2 (germline): KGHSH, LQKENI. The CDR3 loop spans 15 amino acids. The V segment lost 4 bases and the J segment 6 bases; nucleotides outside the gene matches: 12. In nucleotides, the CDR3 is TGTGCCAGCTCACGAGAATTACAGGGGACCGCCGAGCAGTACTTC. Translating it yields CASSRELQGTAEQYF.

The gene calls are TRBV5-1 and TRBJ1-1, with no clear D. Looked up from germline, CDR1 is SGHRS and CDR2 is YFSETQ. There are 16 residues in the CDR3. The V gene lost 3 bases and the J gene lost 1 base, with 16 bases spanning the gap. The CDR3, as DNA: TGCGCCAGCAGCTATGGTGAGGGCCCTGGGAACACTGAAGCTTTCTTT. Protein sequence: CASSYGEGPGNTEAFF.

This clone came up once. V gene TRBV11-2 combines with J gene TRBJ1-3; a weak D match, TRBD1 (5 bases). CDR1 is SGHAT and CDR2 is FQNNGV in the germline V gene. With 2 bases removed from V and 0 bases from J, the gap between germline ends came to 14 bases. The CDR3 totals 17 residues. This CDR3 is CASSLRGTASSGNTIYF. CDR3 bases: TGTGCCAGCAGCTTAAGAGGGACCGCTTCCTCTGGAAACACCATATATTTT.

This CDR3 is CASSPGPGVEQYF. CDR3 in DNA: TGTGCCAGCTCACCGGGTCCGGGGGTCGAGCAGTACTTC. V usage is TRBV18 and J usage is TRBJ2-7, with D possibly TRBD2 on 6 matching bases. The length of the CDR3 is 13 residues. Per germline, CDR1 KGHSH and CDR2 LQKENI. Trimming took 3 bases from V and 6 from J, leaving 12 bases between them.

The V and J genes are TRBV10-3 and TRBJ1-1; 8 bases are a match to TRBD1. The CDR3 runs to 16 residues. Looked up from germline, CDR1 is ENHRY and CDR2 is SYGVKD. Trimming cost V 10 bases and J 3 bases; bases outside gene matches: 16. CDR3 coding DNA: TGTGCCACAAAAAGAGAGCAGGGGGCTGGGTACACTGAAGCTTTCTTT. This sequence encodes CATKREQGAGYTEAFF.

The chain employs TRBV5-8 and TRBJ2-3; 10 nucleotides match TRBD2. The CDR3 contains 16 residues. CDR1 and CDR2 (germline): SGHTS, YDEGEE. Unmatched junction bases numbered 2, after V lost 0 bases and J lost 1 base. The CDR3 spells CASSLAGTSGTDTQYF. Written as DNA, the CDR3 is TGTGCCAGCAGCTTGGCCGGGACTAGCGGCACAGATACGCAGTATTTT.

The chain links TRBV30 to TRBJ1-4; D gene uncertain. V dropped 3 bases and J dropped 0 bases, with 8 bases sitting between them. In germline, CDR1 is GTSNPN, CDR2 SVGIG (reference sequence). The length of the CDR3 is 14 residues. CDR3 DNA sequence: TGTGCCTGGAGGCCAGGTGCAACTAATGAAAAACTGTTTTTT. Translation: CAWRPGATNEKLFF.

The chain links TRBV5-1 to TRBJ2-7; D is unclear. CDR3 length: 11 amino acids. Germline assignment: CDR1 SGHRS and CDR2 YFSETQ. The V end lost 1 base, the J end lost 5 bases, and 4 bases lay between the germline ends. The CDR3 here is CASSLRNEQYF. Written as DNA, the CDR3 is TGCGCCAGCAGCTTGAGAAACGAGCAGTACTTC. The whole variable domain, filled in from reference TRBV5-1 and TRBJ2-7, reads KAGVTQTPRYLIKTRGQQVTLSCSPISGHRSVSWYQQTPGQGLQFLFEYFSETQRNKGNFPGRFSGRQFSNSRSEMNVSTLELGDSALYLCASSLRNEQYFGPGTRLTVT.

The chain carries TRBV19 and TRBJ2-4; 8 nucleotides agree with TRBD1. From germline, CDR1 is LNHDA and CDR2 SQIVND (reference sequence). CDR3 length equals 17 residues. After removal of 3 bases from V and 1 base from J, the junction contained 8 bases not matched to a gene. CDR3 in amino acids: CASSIRQGAQAKNIQYF. The CDR3 DNA sequence: TGTGCCAGTAGTATCCGTCAGGGGGCGCAGGCCAAAAACATTCAGTACTTC.

The CDR3 here is CASRDPLFRDPGELFF. CDR3 coding DNA: TGTGCCAGTCGCGACCCTCTCTTCCGGGACCCCGGGGAGCTGTTTTTT. The rearrangement uses TRBV19 and TRBJ2-2, with D perhaps TRBD1 or TRBD2 (5 bases each). CDR3 size: 16 residues. The germline V gene encodes CDR1 LNHDA and CDR2 SQIVND (reference sequence). Trimming stripped 8 bases from V and 6 bases from J, with 22 bases between.

The chain uses TRBV19 and TRBJ1-5, with D possibly being TRBD1 (6 bases). Germline CDR1 LNHDA, CDR2 SQIVND (reference sequence). This CDR3 contains 16 residues. V dropped 5 bases and J dropped 6 bases, with 20 bases sitting between them. The CDR3 sequence: CASSPGGAGISQPQHF. The CDR3 DNA follows: TGTGCCAGTAGTCCGGGGGGGGCAGGGATCTCTCAGCCCCAGCATTTT. Together with reference TRBV19 and TRBJ1-5, the CDR3 gives the full variable domain: DGGITQSPKYLFRKEGQNVTLSCEQNLNHDAMYWYRQDPGQGLRLIYYSQIVNDFQKGDIAEGYSVSREKKESFPLTVTSAQKNPTAFYLCASSPGGAGISQPQHFGDGTRLSIL.

The chain carries TRBV21-1 and TRBJ2-7; TRBD2, as called in the table, went unchecked against the DNA. TRBV21-1 is a pseudogene locus. The CDR3 loop spans 16 amino acids. The CDR3: CASSQRTSGGSYEQYF. CDR3 nucleotide sequence: TGTGCCAGCAGCCAAAGGACTAGCGGGGGATCCTACGAGCAGTACTTC.